The entry that follows covers one TCR beta chain sequence. These data originate in a study of blood T cell repertoires in COVID-19. At the level of the study: Spain, Italy and the United States supplied samples that represented acute and convalescent COVID-19. PBMCs, B-cell-depleted T cells, or T cells provided the cDNA or gDNA that made up the material.

J gave up 2 bases and V 0 bases, and 6 bases lay outside the gene matches. Germline lookup yields CDR1 LNHDA and CDR2 SQIVND (reference sequence). CDR3 length: 16 residues. How the authors handled the data: For nucleated cells, counts were estimated from reference gene primer amplification. TCRdb's table, derived via immunoSEQ multiplex PCR, lists solely in-frame clones and lacks some. From that table come the V and J calls and clone size; the DNA was used to work out D and trimming. Of about 150,000 clones detected, about 85% appear once; the ten largest clones hold approximately 4.1%. This clonotype originated in a woman aged 55-69 years with active or convalescent COVID-19. What was sequenced was peripheral blood. The gene calls are TRBV19 and TRBJ2-5; 7 bases are shared with TRBD2. CDR3: CASSIDLDGGQETQYF. The CDR3, as DNA: TGTGCCAGTAGTATAGATCTCGACGGGGGGCAAGAGACCCAGTACTTC.